What follows are 32 T cell receptor beta chains derived from one specimen sequenced in a study of T cells in Graves' hyperthyroidism and ophthalmopathy. RNA transcripts served as the template for amplifying TCR beta CDR3 regions. HTBI primers drove first-round RT-PCR of the TCR CDR3. TCRdb processed the multiplex PCR reads anew with MiXCR; each CDR3 protein has one entry. The profile covers approximately 370,000 distinct CDR3 sequences, with more than 12% appearing a single time and about 31% taken by the ten largest. Sequencing was performed on blood. These receptors all stem from a woman aged 25 to 39 with Graves' hyperthyroidism.

There are a few counts of this clonotype. This chain links TRBV4-1 with TRBJ2-3, with 7 nucleotides matching TRBD1. Trimming at V came to 10 bases and at J to 4 bases, leaving 8 bases not matched to a gene. Germline CDR1 and CDR2: MGHRA and YSYEKL. The CDR3 covers 13 residues. The CDR3 DNA sequence: TGCGCCACCAGGAGTCAGGGGGCAGATACGCAGTATTTT. Translation gives CATRSQGADTQYF.

This clonotype has a count of ten or more. J is TRBJ1-5 and V is TRBV15; D remains ambiguous. The CDR3 loop spans 12 amino acids. The ends were cut back, 0 bases at V and 6 bases at J, with 3 bases in the middle. Germline lookup yields CDR1 LNHNV and CDR2 YYDKDF (reference sequence). The CDR3 DNA is TGTGCCACCAGCAGAGATAGTCAGCCCCAGCATTTT. Its translation is CATSRDSQPQHF.

This clonotype was counted at least ten times. This chain uses TRBV7-9 with TRBJ1-1; D unclear. CDR3 size: 13 residues. Germline V gene data show CDR1 as SEHNR and CDR2 as FQNEAQ (reference sequence). V lost 6 bases to trimming and J lost 6 bases, with 14 bases between them. CDR3 sequence reads: CASSTDLWAEAFF. CDR3 nucleotides: TGTGCCAGCAGTACTGACCTGTGGGCTGAAGCTTTCTTT. Complete variable domain (other parts from reference TRBV7-9 and TRBJ1-1): DTGVSQNPRHKITKRGQNVTFRCDPISEHNRLYWYRQTLGQGPEFLTYFQNEAQLEKSRLLSDRFSAERPKGSFSTLEIQRTEQGDSAMYLCASSTDLWAEAFFGQGTRLTVV.

In this sample, this clonotype turned up a few times. The rearrangement joins TRBV19 to TRBJ2-1; D perhaps matches TRBD2 (6 bases). The germline CDR1 and CDR2 sequences are LNHDA and SQIVND (reference sequence). V lost 7 bases and J 6 bases, leaving 13 bases between the germline ends. This CDR3 is 13 amino acids long. The CDR3 nucleotides are TGTGCCAGTATGAAGGACTACGTCAATGAGCAGTTCTTC. It encodes CASMKDYVNEQFF.

J is TRBJ2-7 and V is TRBV19; 10 bases are a match to TRBD1. The CDR3 extends over 16 amino acids. CDR1 LNHDA and CDR2 SQIVND come from the germline V gene (reference sequence). V trimming: 6 bases; J trimming: 2 bases; junction bases outside the gene matches: 10. CDR3 residues: CASRSLIGTGAYEQYF. CDR3 DNA sequence: TGTGCCAGTAGATCCTTAATTGGGACAGGGGCCTACGAGCAGTACTTC.

The rearrangement uses TRBV28 and TRBJ2-7; D might be TRBD1 (6 bases). Germline V CDR1 and CDR2: MDHEN, SYDVKM. V lost 7 bases and J 5 bases, leaving 18 bases between the germline ends. The CDR3 has 14 amino acids. CDR3 nucleotides: TGTGCCAGCACTAGAGGGGGAGTGGATAACGAGCAGTACTTC. It yields the protein CASTRGGVDNEQYF.

This clonotype came up many times. One junction end disagrees with the germline gene, perhaps due to a read error. V is TRBV12-3 or TRBV12-4 and J is TRBJ2-7; tentative D call: TRBD2 (6 bases). The CDR3 is made up of 13 amino acids. CDR3 protein: CASSLAEAAEQYF. In DNA form, the CDR3 reads TGTGCCAGCAGCTTAGCGGAGGCCGCCGAGCAGTACTTC.

The V call is TRBV24-1, the J call TRBJ1-3, with D uncertain. The CDR3 covers 13 residues. Germline values: CDR1 KGHDR, CDR2 SFDVKD. Trimming left V 7 bases short and J 1 base short, with 7 bases between. CDR3 loop: CATSPSSGNTIYF. The CDR3, as DNA: TGTGCCACCAGCCCAAGTTCTGGAAACACCATATATTTT.

Many counts were recorded for this clonotype. The chain is built from TRBV27 and TRBJ2-7; TRBD2 agrees at 8 bases. Trimming cost V 6 bases and J 0 bases; bases outside gene matches: 7. Germline values: CDR1 MNHEY, CDR2 SMNVEV (reference sequence). The CDR3 covers 15 residues. The CDR3 sequence is CASRTIAGTSYEQYF. The DNA for the CDR3 is TGTGCCAGCAGGACAATAGCGGGAACCTCCTACGAGCAGTACTTC.

This clonotype was detected ten times or more. The V call is TRBV3-1, the J call TRBJ2-7; no clear D. Germline CDR1 and CDR2: LGHDT and YNNKEL (reference sequence). The CDR3 consists of 13 residues. Trimming cost V 6 bases and J 3 bases, with 12 bases left between them. The CDR3 is CASSTGPFYEQYF. The DNA for the CDR3 is TGTGCCAGCAGTACTGGACCGTTCTACGAGCAGTACTTC.

The chain couples TRBV20-1 to TRBJ2-3; 11 nucleotides align to TRBD1. The CDR3 sequence is 15 residues long. CDR1 is DFQATT and CDR2 is SNEGSKA in the germline V gene (reference sequence). The V segment lost 5 bases and the J segment 2 bases; nucleotides outside the gene matches: 6. The CDR3 loop reads CSAGDRGKHTDTQYF. The CDR3 nucleotides read TGCAGTGCTGGGGACAGGGGGAAACACACAGATACGCAGTATTTT.

This clonotype was seen only once. This may be a read error: a much more frequent sequence differs by one nucleotide. The chain recombines TRBV10-3 with TRBJ2-5; no definite D call. In germline, CDR1 is ENHRY, CDR2 SYGVKD. The CDR3 is 11 amino acids. V shed 10 bases and J shed 4 bases, with 10 bases lying between them. The CDR3 DNA is TGTGCCACCCAAGGTGGAGAGACCCAGTACTTC. Its protein is CATQGGETQYF.

In its sample, this clonotype was seen many times. The CDR3 DNA follows: TGTGCCAGCAGTTTATCAGTGCTAGCGGGTTACAATGAGCAGTTCTTC. It codes for CASSLSVLAGYNEQFF. This chain uses TRBV27 with TRBJ2-1; 8 nucleotides align to TRBD2. V lost 0 bases to trimming and J lost 4 bases; unmatched junction nucleotides: 5. The CDR3 extends over 16 amino acids. Germline V gene lookup returns CDR1 MNHEY and CDR2 SMNVEV (reference sequence).

There are a few counts of this clonotype. The DNA for the CDR3 is TGCAGTGCCCCGGGTTCGGGCTACACCTTC. Protein product: CSAPGSGYTF. The rearrangement links TRBV20-1 to TRBJ1-2, with unresolved D. V lost 6 bases and J lost 8, with 10 bases in between. This CDR3 region has 10 residues. Germline loops: CDR1 DFQATT, CDR2 SNEGSKA (reference sequence).

The sample holds many counts of this clonotype. This chain joins TRBV6-1 and TRBJ2-3, with TRBD2 matching over 7 bases. This CDR3 spans 14 amino acids. Germline V gene data show CDR1 as MNHNS and CDR2 as SASEGT. Trimming cost V 5 bases and J 3 bases; bases outside gene matches: 5. The CDR3 sequence is CASSYGGSTDTQYF. DNA of the CDR3: TGTGCCAGCAGTTACGGCGGGAGTACAGATACGCAGTATTTT.

At least ten counts were recorded for this clonotype. V usage is TRBV27 and J usage is TRBJ1-1, with D perhaps TRBD1 (5 bases). The CDR3 runs to 15 residues. Germline CDR1 and CDR2: MNHEY and SMNVEV (reference sequence). V gave up 2 bases and J gave up 5 bases, with 15 bases separating them. The CDR3 spells CASSLGAGWGTEAFF. The CDR3 nucleotides are TGTGCCAGCAGTTTAGGGGCAGGGTGGGGAACTGAAGCTTTCTTT.

This chain links TRBV29-1 with TRBJ1-1, with D possibly being TRBD1 (5 bases). V was shortened by 5 bases and J by 6 bases, with 19 bases between the two germline ends. The germline V gene has CDR1 SQVTM and CDR2 ANQGSEA. This CDR3 has 14 residues. Here the CDR3 reads CSVYGFRGDPEAFF. CDR3 DNA: TGCAGCGTTTATGGATTCCGGGGGGACCCTGAAGCTTTCTTT.

The chain links TRBV2 to TRBJ1-1; 11 bases agree with TRBD1. The CDR3 has 15 amino acids. Trimming cost V 6 bases and J 5 bases; bases outside gene matches: 8. CDR1 SNHLY and CDR2 FYNNEI come from the germline V gene. The CDR3 sequence: CASRQRTGGKTEAFF. DNA of the CDR3: TGTGCCAGCAGGCAGAGGACAGGGGGCAAAACTGAAGCTTTCTTT.

This clonotype was found many times. The chain combines TRBV24-1 with TRBJ2-5; the match to TRBD1 covers 11 bases. Germline trimming cut 3 bases from V and 5 bases from J; bases unmatched to any gene: 7. Germline V CDR1 and CDR2: KGHDR, SFDVKD. The CDR3 has 16 residues. The CDR3 nucleotides are TGTGCCACCAGTGATCTCCGGACAGGGGGCTTGGAGACCCAGTACTTC. Protein: CATSDLRTGGLETQYF.

This clonotype was recorded at least ten times. V gene TRBV2 combines with J gene TRBJ2-5; possible D gene TRBD1, 6 bases. The CDR3 is made up of 12 amino acids. V was clipped by 5 bases and J by 10 bases, with 14 bases between them. The germline CDR1 and CDR2 sequences are SNHLY and FYNNEI. The CDR3: CASSTLGGIQYF. CDR3 nucleotides: TGTGCCAGCAGTACACTAGGGGGAATCCAGTACTTC.

A remark on this clonotype: It may be a read error: a sequence one base away is much more abundant. The rearrangement uses TRBV3-1 and TRBJ1-2; D might be TRBD1 (5 bases). The V gene lost 1 base and the J gene lost 4 bases, with 16 bases spanning the gap. The CDR3 runs 16 residues. CDR1 is LGHDT and CDR2 is YNNKEL in the germline V gene (reference sequence). CDR3 amino acids: CASSQAQRQLRYGYTF. CDR3 nucleotide sequence: TGTGCCAGCAGCCAAGCGCAAAGACAGCTTCGCTATGGCTACACCTTC.

The gene calls are TRBV20-1 and TRBJ1-5, with 10 bases lining up with TRBD1. The CDR3 has 19 residues. Germline V gene lookup returns CDR1 DFQATT and CDR2 SNEGSKA (reference sequence). After removal of 3 bases from V and 2 bases from J, the junction contained 16 bases not matched to a gene. The CDR3 nucleotides are TGCAGTGCTAGGAAACCCGGACAGGGGGTAGGGTTGGGCAATCAGCCCCAGCATTTT. Translation: CSARKPGQGVGLGNQPQHF.

This clonotype has more than one count but fewer than ten. The V call is TRBV6-1, the J call TRBJ1-6; 7 nucleotides align to TRBD1. This CDR3 spans 15 amino acids. Germline CDR1 MNHNS, CDR2 SASEGT. V was pared by 2 bases and J by 9 bases, with 7 bases of the junction left unmatched. For the CDR3, the DNA is TGTGCCAGCAGTGAACGGCGGGGACAGCTTTCACCCCTCCACTTT. Translating it yields CASSERRGQLSPLHF.

This clonotype has ten or more counts. The chain joins TRBV28 to TRBJ2-5; no definite D call. The germline CDR1 and CDR2 sequences are MDHEN and SYDVKM. CDR3 length equals 12 residues. V was pared by 5 bases and J by 4 bases, with 8 bases between. Written as DNA, the CDR3 is TGTGCCAGCAGTCTGGAAGTAGAGACCCAGTACTTC. This sequence encodes CASSLEVETQYF.

This clonotype occurred once. Since no conserved phenylalanine or tryptophan closes the CDR3, a read error is the likely cause. CDR3 coding DNA: TGCGCCAGCACCAAGACGACACTGGCCCAAGAGACCCAGTACCTC. This encodes CASTKTTLAQETQYL. The chain has TRBV5-1 and TRBJ2-5; D is unresolved. The CDR3 consists of 15 residues. Germline CDR1 reads SGHRS; CDR2 reads YFSETQ. Trimming took 6 bases from V and 1 from J, leaving 16 bases between them.

With respect to this clonotype: A much bigger clone sits one base away, suggesting this may be a read error. The V gene is TRBV30, the J gene TRBJ1-4; D is perhaps TRBD1 (5 bases). Germline V gives CDR1 GTSNPN, CDR2 SVGIG (reference sequence). The CDR3 length is 16 residues. CDR3 bases: TGTGCCTGGAAGGTCCGGTGGGGCAGCCTTAATGAAAAACCGTTTTTT. This translates into CAWKVRWGSLNEKPFF.

This clonotype has only a few counts. The chain uses TRBV6-5 and TRBJ1-3; TRBD1 might be the D (5 bases). With 4 bases removed from V and 0 bases from J, the gap between germline ends came to 13 bases. CDR1 MNHEY and CDR2 SVGAGI come from the germline V gene. The CDR3 is 16 residues long. Here the CDR3 reads CASSSGGFLSGNTIYF. The CDR3, as DNA: TGTGCCAGCAGTTCGGGGGGTTTCCTCTCTGGAAACACCATATATTTT.

This sequence joins TRBV13 and TRBJ1-4; D remains ambiguous. In germline, CDR1 is PRHDT, CDR2 FYEKMQ (reference sequence). CDR3 length: 14 residues. V was pared by 5 bases and J by 5 bases, with 12 bases between. The CDR3 region is CASSPQSGNEKLFF. CDR3 DNA sequence: TGTGCCAGCAGCCCCCAGTCGGGGAATGAAAAACTGTTTTTT.

This clonotype appeared many times. The gene calls are TRBV20-1 and TRBJ1-2; tentative D call: TRBD1 (6 bases). Per germline, CDR1 DFQATT and CDR2 SNEGSKA (reference sequence). The CDR3 loop spans 13 amino acids. V was shortened by 5 bases and J by 6 bases, with 16 bases between the two germline ends. DNA for the CDR3: TGCAGTGCTCAGACAGGCGTGGGAAATGGCTACACCTTC. Translating gives CSAQTGVGNGYTF.

This clonotype turned up a few times. The CDR3 DNA follows: TGTGCCTGGACTAGGGACTCAGGGATAGCCGAGCAGTACTTC. It yields the protein CAWTRDSGIAEQYF. V is TRBV30 and J is TRBJ2-7; maybe TRBD2 (6 bases). The germline V gene encodes CDR1 GTSNPN and CDR2 SVGIG (reference sequence). The CDR3 loop spans 14 amino acids. The V and J ends lost 4 bases and 6 bases respectively, with 19 bases between them.

The chain carries TRBV3-1 and TRBJ1-1; the D is unclear. The V gene's germline CDR1 is LGHDT and CDR2 YNNKEL (reference sequence). This CDR3 has 14 residues. Trimming took off 1 base at V and 5 bases at J, with 11 bases between the two ends. CDR3 bases: TGTGCCAGCAGCCAAGTTCTATCGGGGACTGAAGCTTTCTTT. Translating it yields CASSQVLSGTEAFF.

This clonotype appeared many times. The CDR3: CASSLGTIRGGAWEQYF. DNA for the CDR3: TGTGCCAGCAGCTTAGGGACGATTCGGGGAGGAGCTTGGGAGCAGTACTTC. The chain joins TRBV7-8 to TRBJ2-7, with TRBD2 as a possible D gene (6 bases). The CDR3 loop spans 17 amino acids. Between the trimmed V and J ends, which lost 1 base and 7 bases, there was a span of 23 bases. Per germline, CDR1 SGHVS and CDR2 FQNEAQ.